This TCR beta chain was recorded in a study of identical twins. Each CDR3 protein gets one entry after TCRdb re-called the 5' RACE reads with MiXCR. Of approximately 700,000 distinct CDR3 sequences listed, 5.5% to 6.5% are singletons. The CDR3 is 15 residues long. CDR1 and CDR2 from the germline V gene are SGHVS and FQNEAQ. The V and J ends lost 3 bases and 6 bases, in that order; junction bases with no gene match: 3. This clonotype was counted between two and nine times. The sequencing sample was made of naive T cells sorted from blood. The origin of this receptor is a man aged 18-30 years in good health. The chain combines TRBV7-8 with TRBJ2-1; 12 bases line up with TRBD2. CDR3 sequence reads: CASSFGTSGPNEQFF. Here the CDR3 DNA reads TGTGCCAGCAGCTTCGGGACTAGCGGGCCCAATGAGCAGTTCTTC. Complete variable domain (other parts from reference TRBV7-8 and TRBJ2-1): GAGVSQSPRYKVAKRGQDVALRCDPISGHVSLFWYQQALGQGPEFLTYFQNEAQLDKSGLPSDRFFAERPEGSVSTLKIQRTQQEDSAVYLCASSFGTSGPNEQFFGPGTRLTVL.